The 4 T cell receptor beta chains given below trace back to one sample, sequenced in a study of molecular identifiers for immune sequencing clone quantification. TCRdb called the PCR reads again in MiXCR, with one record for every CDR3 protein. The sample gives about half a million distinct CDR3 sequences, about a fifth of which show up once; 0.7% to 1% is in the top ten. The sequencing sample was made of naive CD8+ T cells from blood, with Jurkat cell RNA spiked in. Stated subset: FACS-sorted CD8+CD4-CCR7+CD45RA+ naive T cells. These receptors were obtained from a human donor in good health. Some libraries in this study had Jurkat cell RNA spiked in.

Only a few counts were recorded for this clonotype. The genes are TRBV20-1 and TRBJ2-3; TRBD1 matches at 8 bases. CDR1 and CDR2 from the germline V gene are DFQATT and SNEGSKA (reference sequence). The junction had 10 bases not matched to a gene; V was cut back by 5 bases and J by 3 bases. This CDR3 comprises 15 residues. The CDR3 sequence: CSAPRGLVRTDTQYF. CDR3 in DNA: TGCAGTGCTCCCAGGGGGCTAGTGCGAACAGATACGCAGTATTTT.

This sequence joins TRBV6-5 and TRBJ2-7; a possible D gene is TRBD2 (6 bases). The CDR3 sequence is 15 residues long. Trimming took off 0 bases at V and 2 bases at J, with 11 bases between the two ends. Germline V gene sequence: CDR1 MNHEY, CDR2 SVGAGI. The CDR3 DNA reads TGTGCCAGCAGTTACTCGACTGGGAGGCCCTACGAGCAGTACTTC. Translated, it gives CASSYSTGRPYEQYF.

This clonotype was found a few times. DNA of the CDR3: TGTGCCAGCAGCTTGGCCATAACAGGGTACCTTGGGGCTTTCTTT. It codes for CASSLAITGYLGAFF. The chain carries TRBV7-9 and TRBJ1-1; D is perhaps TRBD1 (6 bases). Trimming cost V 3 bases and J 11 bases, with 22 bases left between them. Germline values: CDR1 SEHNR, CDR2 FQNEAQ (reference sequence). The CDR3 spans 15 residues.

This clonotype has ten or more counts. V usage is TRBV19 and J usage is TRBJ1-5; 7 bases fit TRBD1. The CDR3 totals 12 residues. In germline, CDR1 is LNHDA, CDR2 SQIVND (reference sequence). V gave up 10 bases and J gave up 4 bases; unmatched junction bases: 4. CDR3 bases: TGTGCCACCAAACAGGGGAATCAGCCCCAGCATTTT. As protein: CATKQGNQPQHF.